Listed here are 27 T cell receptor beta chains from one sample, sequenced in a study of cytomegalovirus exposure and HLA in healthy donors. With 60 Vbeta and 13 Jbeta primers, the PCR was carried out. The method was immunoSEQ multiplex PCR; TCRdb's version includes in-frame clones alone and lacks a portion of them. Counted here are 130,000 to 150,000 clones, around 86% occurring once; the ten biggest clones make up roughly 2.9%. The sequencing sample was made of PBMCs. The source is a woman in her 30s in good health and CMV-seronegative.

V usage is TRBV6-5 and J usage is TRBJ2-3; D call uncertain. This CDR3 region has 12 residues. Germline-derived CDR1 and CDR2 are MNHEY and SVGAGI. Trimming cost V 6 bases and J 1 base, with 5 bases left between them. As DNA, the CDR3 is TGTGCCAGCAGACGGGGCACAGATACGCAGTATTTT. Translating it yields CASRRGTDTQYF.

The rearrangement uses TRBV7-3 and TRBJ1-1, with D tentatively TRBD1 (5 bases). Deletions cut 5 bases from V and 1 base from J, with 8 bases between. CDR1 SGHTA and CDR2 FQGTGA come from the germline V gene. CDR3 size: 13 residues. CDR3 sequence reads: CASSIDRNTEAFF. The CDR3 nucleotides are TGTGCCAGCAGCATAGACAGGAACACTGAAGCTTTCTTT.

The rearrangement uses TRBV30 and TRBJ2-4; a possible D gene is TRBD2 (6 bases). The V end lost 1 base, the J end lost 6 bases, and 13 bases lay between the germline ends. Germline-derived CDR1 and CDR2 are GTSNPN and SVGIG (reference sequence). This CDR3 is 14 amino acids long. The CDR3 protein is CAWSGGTEGNIQYF. Written as DNA, the CDR3 is TGTGCCTGGAGTGGCGGGACGGAAGGAAACATTCAGTACTTC.

The chain recombines TRBV9 with TRBJ1-2, with D possibly matching TRBD1 (6 bases). Germline CDR1 is SGDLS and CDR2 is YYNGEE. The CDR3 has 17 residues. The V gene lost 4 bases and the J gene lost 3 bases, with 22 bases spanning the gap. The CDR3 sequence: CASSPGQSLRFYYGYTF. As DNA, the CDR3 is TGTGCCAGCAGCCCCGGACAGTCGTTGCGCTTTTACTATGGCTACACCTTC.

The chain is built from TRBV7-9 and TRBJ2-2; 11 bases are shared with TRBD1. This CDR3 contains 17 residues. V dropped 1 base and J dropped 6; count of bases not matched to a gene: 7. The germline V gene encodes CDR1 SEHNR and CDR2 FQNEAQ (reference sequence). Here the CDR3 reads CASSLGWTGGAAGELFF. DNA for the CDR3: TGTGCCAGCAGCTTAGGTTGGACAGGGGGCGCCGCCGGGGAGCTGTTTTTT.

Comments on this clone: A read error may produce the germline difference seen at one junction end. V and J are TRBV7-9 and TRBJ2-5; the match to TRBD2 covers 15 bases. The V gene's germline CDR1 is SEHNR and CDR2 FQNEAQ (reference sequence). The CDR3 totals 15 residues. The CDR3 sequence: CSSIPLGLAGGTQYF. The CDR3, as DNA: TGTTCCAGCATCCCTTTGGGACTAGCGGGGGGGACCCAGTACTTC.

The chain carries TRBV25-1 and TRBJ2-7; the match to TRBD2 covers 15 bases. The V gene end was trimmed by 6 bases and the J gene end by 4 bases; junction bases not matched to a gene: 1. The CDR3 totals 14 residues. CDR1 is MGHDK and CDR2 is SYGVNS in the germline V gene. The CDR3 region is CASSGTSGRYEQYF. In DNA, the CDR3 is TGTGCCAGCAGCGGGACTAGCGGGAGGTACGAGCAGTACTTC.

V is TRBV29-1 and J is TRBJ2-7; a weak D match, TRBD2 (6 bases). The CDR3 is 13 amino acids. Trimming took off 4 bases at V and 5 bases at J, with 15 bases between the two ends. In germline, CDR1 is SQVTM, CDR2 ANQGSEA. The CDR3, as DNA: TGCAGCGTTGTGCGGAGGGGCGGCCACGAGCAGTACTTC. The encoded protein is CSVVRRGGHEQYF.

V is TRBV10-3 and J is TRBJ2-1, with 14 bases identical to TRBD2. The trim removed 7 bases at V and 1 base at J, leaving 9 bases unmatched. CDR1 is ENHRY, CDR2 SYGVKD, per germline. This CDR3 has 18 amino acids. The CDR3 protein is CAINSGLAGGLSYNEQFF. CDR3 nucleotides: TGTGCCATCAATAGCGGACTAGCGGGGGGCCTTTCCTACAATGAGCAGTTCTTC.

The chain joins TRBV27 to TRBJ2-1, with 7 bases identical to TRBD2. V lost 4 bases and J lost 8; bases outside the gene matches: 2. The germline CDR1 and CDR2 sequences are MNHEY and SMNVEV (reference sequence). The CDR3 has 12 residues. The CDR3 sequence is CASSSTSYEQFF. CDR3 nucleotide sequence: TGTGCCAGCAGTTCGACTAGCTATGAGCAGTTCTTC.

The chain links TRBV29-1 to TRBJ2-1, with a weak D call TRBD1 (5 bases). Germline V gene data show CDR1 as SQVTM and CDR2 as ANQGSEA. V lost 4 bases, J lost 0 bases, and 16 bases lay in between. This CDR3 has 16 residues. The DNA for the CDR3 is TGCAGCGTTGTACCGTTAGACAGCAGCTCCTACAATGAGCAGTTCTTC. Translation gives CSVVPLDSSSYNEQFF.

About this clone: This sample includes further DNA sequences coding for the same CDR3. The rearrangement uses TRBV7-3 and TRBJ2-3; 7 bases align to TRBD2. This CDR3 comprises 14 residues. With 2 bases clipped from V and 5 bases from J, the junction kept 4 bases outside the gene matches. The germline gives CDR1 SGHTA, CDR2 FQGTGA. The CDR3 is CASSLGGRVDTQYF. The DNA of the CDR3 is TGTGCCAGCAGCTTAGGAGGGAGGGTAGATACGCAGTATTTT.

V gene TRBV7-2 combines with J gene TRBJ2-3; 7 positions match TRBD1. The CDR3 contains 14 residues. Germline V gene lookup returns CDR1 SGHTA and CDR2 FQGNSA. V lost 4 bases, J lost 6 bases, and 7 bases stayed unmatched. The CDR3 sequence is CASSSETGVDTQYF. The CDR3 DNA is TGTGCCAGCAGCTCGGAAACAGGGGTGGATACGCAGTATTTT.

V usage is TRBV30 and J usage is TRBJ1-6; 9 positions agree with TRBD1. V lost 1 base to trimming and J lost 6 bases; unmatched junction nucleotides: 1. Germline V CDR1 and CDR2: GTSNPN, SVGIG (reference sequence). The CDR3 length is 14 residues. The CDR3 DNA is TGTGCCTGGAGTGAGGGACAGGGTAATTCACCCCTCCACTTT. It is translated as CAWSEGQGNSPLHF.

In its sample, this clone was seen a few times. The identical CDR3 is also encoded by other nucleotide sequences in the sample. V and J are TRBV27 and TRBJ1-2; 9 bases line up with TRBD1. V shed 6 bases, J shed 4 bases, and the junction held 3 bases outside the gene matches. This CDR3 is built from 13 residues. Germline values: CDR1 MNHEY, CDR2 SMNVEV (reference sequence). The CDR3 DNA reads as TGTGCCAGCAGCCTGACAGGGGGCTATGGCTACACCTTC. Translated, it gives CASSLTGGYGYTF.

Here the CDR3 reads CASRPPGQGDNQPQHF. CDR3 DNA: TGTGCCAGCAGACCCCCGGGACAGGGTGATAATCAGCCCCAGCATTTT. This chain connects TRBV28 to TRBJ1-5, with 9 bases aligning to TRBD1. CDR3 length: 16 residues. Germline assignment: CDR1 MDHEN and CDR2 SYDVKM. Germline trimming cut 6 bases from V and 4 bases from J; bases unmatched to any gene: 10.

The genes are TRBV15 and TRBJ1-2; 10 bases align to TRBD1. V gave up 3 bases and J gave up 0 bases; unmatched junction bases: 7. The CDR3 length is 17 residues. From germline, CDR1 is LNHNV and CDR2 YYDKDF (reference sequence). The CDR3 DNA reads TGTGCCACCAGCAGGCTCCGGGACAGGGGCCCTAACTATGGCTACACCTTC. This encodes CATSRLRDRGPNYGYTF.

The chain is built from TRBV7-2 and TRBJ2-5, with 9 bases matching TRBD1. The V segment lost 2 bases and the J segment 5 bases; nucleotides outside the gene matches: 9. Germline V gene sequence: CDR1 SGHTA, CDR2 FQGNSA. The CDR3 spans 16 residues. The CDR3 bases are TGTGCCAGCAGCTTATCCGGGACAGGGACGGGGGAGACCCAGTACTTC. This encodes CASSLSGTGTGETQYF.

This clone came up once. This chain joins TRBV19 and TRBJ1-5; D might be TRBD1 (5 bases). Germline lookup yields CDR1 LNHDA and CDR2 SQIVND (reference sequence). Deletions cut 5 bases from V and 1 base from J, with 18 bases between. There are 17 residues in the CDR3. The CDR3 reads CASSRDRPGRSNQPQHF. The DNA for the CDR3 is TGTGCCAGTAGTCGGGACCGCCCCGGGAGGAGCAATCAGCCCCAGCATTTT.

CDR3 amino acids: CASSVDYLAGELFF. Written as DNA, the CDR3 is TGTGCCAGCAGCGTAGACTACCTTGCCGGGGAGCTGTTTTTT. The chain recombines TRBV9 with TRBJ2-2, with no clear D. The germline V gene encodes CDR1 SGDLS and CDR2 YYNGEE. The germline V and J ends were trimmed by 0 bases and 6 bases, with 9 bases remaining between them. This CDR3 region has 14 residues. The variable domain in full, with the rest retrieved from reference TRBV9 and TRBJ2-2, is DSGVTQTPKHLITATGQRVTLRCSPRSGDLSVYWYQQSLDQGLQFLIQYYNGEERAKGNILERFSAQQFPDLHSELNLSSLELGDSALYFCASSVDYLAGELFFGEGSRLTVL.

The rearrangement uses TRBV30 and TRBJ2-1, with 10 bases that match TRBD2. V lost 7 bases and J lost 0; bases outside the gene matches: 3. CDR1 is GTSNPN and CDR2 is SVGIG in the germline V gene (reference sequence). The CDR3 consists of 14 residues. The CDR3 here is CAYASGSSYNEQFF. CDR3 nucleotides: TGTGCCTATGCTAGCGGGAGCTCCTACAATGAGCAGTTCTTC.

This clone has a handful of counts. The gene calls are TRBV6-5 and TRBJ1-5; the D gene is possibly TRBD1 (5 bases). The CDR3 runs to 15 residues. Germline CDR1 reads MNHEY; CDR2 reads SVGAGI. V was pared by 2 bases and J by 2 bases, with 10 bases between. CDR3 coding DNA: TGTGCCAGCAGTTACAGGGTAGGGGGCAATCAGCCCCAGCATTTT. This sequence encodes CASSYRVGGNQPQHF.

The CDR3, as DNA: TGTGCCAGCAGCGAGCCGGGACACAAATATACTAACTATGGCTACACCTTC. Translating gives CASSEPGHKYTNYGYTF. The chain uses TRBV9 and TRBJ1-2, with D possibly being TRBD1 (6 bases). Trimming removed 3 bases from V and 0 bases from J, with 18 bases in between. The V gene's germline CDR1 is SGDLS and CDR2 YYNGEE. This CDR3 has 17 residues.

The V call is TRBV5-1, the J call TRBJ1-2, with D hard to call. The CDR3 has 13 residues. Germline V gene data show CDR1 as SGHRS and CDR2 as YFSETQ. Trimming took 0 bases from V and 6 from J, leaving 9 bases between them. The CDR3 DNA sequence: TGCGCCAGCAGCTTGGAGCAAACGGATGGCTACACCTTC. Its translation: CASSLEQTDGYTF.

The rearrangement links TRBV6-5 to TRBJ2-1; 11 bases are a match to TRBD2. CDR1 is MNHEY and CDR2 is SVGAGI in the germline V gene. The junction had 9 bases not matched to a gene; V was cut back by 6 bases and J by 8 bases. CDR3 length: 15 amino acids. This chain's CDR3 is CASSPVAGGADEQFF. In DNA form, the CDR3 reads TGTGCCAGCAGCCCGGTAGCGGGGGGGGCAGATGAGCAGTTCTTC.

This clone occurred once. V is TRBV7-2 and J is TRBJ1-2; the D gene is possibly TRBD1 (5 bases). The V end was cut by 1 base, the J end by 8 bases, with 11 bases between. This CDR3 region has 13 residues. Looked up from germline, CDR1 is SGHTA and CDR2 is FQGNSA. In DNA form, the CDR3 reads TGTGCCAGCAGCTTAGAAGGGTGGGGCGGCTACACCTTC. Protein product: CASSLEGWGGYTF.

Comment on this clone: Different DNA sequences within this sample yield the same CDR3. The CDR3 loop is CASSPTSGDTEAFF. The CDR3 coding sequence is TGTGCCAGCAGCCCCACGTCCGGGGACACTGAAGCTTTCTTT. The V call is TRBV9, the J call TRBJ1-1; no definite D call. V was clipped by 4 bases and J by 3 bases, with 13 bases between them. In germline, CDR1 is SGDLS, CDR2 YYNGEE. This CDR3 has 14 residues.